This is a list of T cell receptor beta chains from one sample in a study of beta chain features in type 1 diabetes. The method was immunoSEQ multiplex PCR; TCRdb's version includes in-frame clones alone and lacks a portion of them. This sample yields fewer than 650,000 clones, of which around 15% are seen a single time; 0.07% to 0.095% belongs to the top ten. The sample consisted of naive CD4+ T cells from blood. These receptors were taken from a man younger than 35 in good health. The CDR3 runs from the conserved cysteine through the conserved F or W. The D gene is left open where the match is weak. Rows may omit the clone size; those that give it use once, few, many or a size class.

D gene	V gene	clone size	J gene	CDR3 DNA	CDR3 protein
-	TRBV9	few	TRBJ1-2	TGTGCCAGCAGCTCCACTAGGACTCCTCTCCCCCACTATGGCTACACCTTC	CASSSTRTPLPHYGYTF
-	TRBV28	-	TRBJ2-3	TGTGCCAGCAGGACCGGCACTAGCACAGATACGCAGTATTTT	CASRTGTSTDTQYF
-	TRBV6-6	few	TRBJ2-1	TGTGCCAGCAGTTACTCTTCTGCAAGCTCCTACAATGAGCAGTTCTTC	CASSYSSASSYNEQFF
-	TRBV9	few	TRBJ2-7	TGTGCCAGCGGTCGCCAGGGTGGTTACGAGCAGTACTTC	CASGRQGGYEQYF
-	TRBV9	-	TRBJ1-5	TGTGCCAGCAGCGTAGGCCCGAATCAGCCCCAGCATTTT	CASSVGPNQPQHF
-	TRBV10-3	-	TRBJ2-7	TGTGCCATCCGGGGCCTGAGGGAGCAGTACTTC	CAIRGLREQYF
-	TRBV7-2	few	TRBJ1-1	TGTGCCAGCAGCTTAAATGCAGGGAGGAACACTGAAGCTTTCTTT	CASSLNAGRNTEAFF
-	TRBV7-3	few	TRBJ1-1	TGTGCCAGCCGCATTTCGGGGGGTAACACTGAAGCTTTCTTT	CASRISGGNTEAFF
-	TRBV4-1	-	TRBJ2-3	TGCGCCAGCAGCCAAGCCCGGACCGCCTCTAGCACAGATACGCAGTATTTT	CASSQARTASSTDTQYF
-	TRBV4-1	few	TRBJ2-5	TGCGCCAGCAGCCAAGGCTTACGGGGGTTACAAGAGACCCAGTACTTC	CASSQGLRGLQETQYF
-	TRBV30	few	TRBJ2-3	TGTGCCTTCGCCCCCGGGATTCTGGCAGATACGCAGTATTTT	CAFAPGILADTQYF
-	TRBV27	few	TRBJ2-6	TGTGCCAGCAGTTTATTCGGGCCCGTAGGTGGGGCCAACGTCCTGACTTTC	CASSLFGPVGGANVLTF
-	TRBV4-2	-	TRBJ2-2	TGTGCCAGCAGCCAAGATCCTGACACCAGCGCACCGGGGGAGCTGTTTTTT	CASSQDPDTSAPGELFF
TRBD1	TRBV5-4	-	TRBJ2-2	TGTGCCAGCAGCTTAGGGACAGGGGGCGCGAACACCGGGGAGCTGTTTTTT	CASSLGTGGANTGELFF
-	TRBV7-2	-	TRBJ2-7	TGTGCCAGCAGCCCCCGGGCGGCCCGCCTCTCCTACGAGCAGTACTTC	CASSPRAARLSYEQYF
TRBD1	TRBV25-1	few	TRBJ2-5	TGTGCCAGCAGCTTCCGGGACAGGGGAGCTTGGGAGGAGACCCAGTACTTC	CASSFRDRGAWEETQYF
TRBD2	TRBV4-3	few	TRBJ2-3	TGCGCCAGCAGCCAAGGGCTAGCGGGGGGCACAGATACGCAGTATTTT	CASSQGLAGGTDTQYF
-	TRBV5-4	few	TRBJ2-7	TGTGCCAGCAGCTTACAGGCGCAGTACGAGCAGTACTTC	CASSLQAQYEQYF
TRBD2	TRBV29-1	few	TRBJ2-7	TGCAGCGTTGCCTGGCGGGAGGGCCTTTACGAGCAGTACTTC	CSVAWREGLYEQYF
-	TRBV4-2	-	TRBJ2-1	TGTGCCAGCAGCCAAGCGGATAACCCTGGGGGGGAGCAGTTCTTC	CASSQADNPGGEQFF
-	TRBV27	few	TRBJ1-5	TGTGCCAGTCGACCCCATAGCAATCAGCCCCAGCATTTT	CASRPHSNQPQHF
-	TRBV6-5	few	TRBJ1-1	TGTGCCAGCAATCGAGGGTTGGGTAACACTGAAGCTTTCTTT	CASNRGLGNTEAFF
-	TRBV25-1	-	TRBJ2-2	TGTGCCAGCAGTCTACAGGGAGGAGGGAGCACCGGGGAGCTGTTTTTT	CASSLQGGGSTGELFF
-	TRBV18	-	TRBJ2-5	TGTGCCAGCTCACCACTTGACTCGGGGGAGACCCAGTACTTC	CASSPLDSGETQYF
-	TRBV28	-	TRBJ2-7	TGTGCCAGCAGCCTTACTACCTGGAGGAGGCTGCACGAGCAGTACTTC	CASSLTTWRRLHEQYF
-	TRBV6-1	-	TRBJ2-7	TGTGCCAGCAGTGCAGGAGGTCGAGACTACGAGCAGTACTTC	CASSAGGRDYEQYF
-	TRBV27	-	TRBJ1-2	TGTGCCAGCAGTTTCCTACCCCTCGGACTCGGGTATGGCTACACCTTC	CASSFLPLGLGYGYTF
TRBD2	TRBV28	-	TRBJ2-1	TGTGCCAGCATCAGCCTAGCGGCTTCTTCCTACAATGAGCAGTTCTTC	CASISLAASSYNEQFF
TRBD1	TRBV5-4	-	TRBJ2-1	TGTGCCAGCAGACAACAGGGGGCGCGAGGTGAGCAGTTCTTC	CASRQQGARGEQFF
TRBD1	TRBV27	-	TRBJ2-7	TGTGCCAGCAGTTTAAACAGGGGGCAACTGTACGAGCAGTACTTC	CASSLNRGQLYEQYF
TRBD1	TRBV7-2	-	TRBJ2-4	TGTGCCAGCAGCACGAGGGACAGGATGTTAGCCAAAAACATTCAGTACTTC	CASSTRDRMLAKNIQYF
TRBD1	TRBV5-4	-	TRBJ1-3	TGTGCCAGCAGCACCGGGACAGGGGTGGTTGGAAACACCATATATTTT	CASSTGTGVVGNTIYF
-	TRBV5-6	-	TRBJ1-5	TGTGCCAGCAGCTTGGTGGGAAGCAATCAGCCCCAGCATTTT	CASSLVGSNQPQHF
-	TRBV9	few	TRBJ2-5	TGTGCCAGCAGCGGCGGCAGGGGTCGGGAGACCCAGTACTTC	CASSGGRGRETQYF
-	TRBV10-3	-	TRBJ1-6	TGTGCCATCAACAGCCAAGGACCCGGTTCACCCCTCCACTTT	CAINSQGPGSPLHF
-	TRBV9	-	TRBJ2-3	TGTGCCAGCAGCGTAGGGGTCGCCCGAGATACGCAGTATTTT	CASSVGVARDTQYF
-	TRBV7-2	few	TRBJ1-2	TGTGCCAGCAGCACCACACAGGGAATCTATGGCTACACCTTC	CASSTTQGIYGYTF
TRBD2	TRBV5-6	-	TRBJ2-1	TGTGCCAGCAGCTCCCACCTAGTAGCGGGGGCCTACAATGAGCAGTTCTTC	CASSSHLVAGAYNEQFF
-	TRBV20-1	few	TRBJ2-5	TGCAGTGCTAGACCTCGGGAGACCCAGTACTTC	CSARPRETQYF
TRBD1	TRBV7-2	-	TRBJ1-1	TGTGCCAGCAGCTTATGGACAGGGGGAATTCGGACTGAAGCTTTCTTT	CASSLWTGGIRTEAFF
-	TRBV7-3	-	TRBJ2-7	TGTGCCAGCAGCAGTCAGGGAGGAGCCTACGAGCAGTACTTC	CASSSQGGAYEQYF
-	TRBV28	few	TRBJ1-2	TGTGCCAGCAGTTTAGGGTTGAACTACACCTTC	CASSLGLNYTF
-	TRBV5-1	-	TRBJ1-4	TGCGCCAGCAGCTTCGCAGGGTCCAATGAAAAACTGTTTTTT	CASSFAGSNEKLFF
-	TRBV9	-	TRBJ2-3	TGTGCCAGCAGCCCTAGACCCCAGGGCACAGATACGCAGTATTTT	CASSPRPQGTDTQYF
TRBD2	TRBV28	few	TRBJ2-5	TGTGCCAGCAGCTTGGGACTAGCGGGAGACACCCAGTACTTC	CASSLGLAGDTQYF
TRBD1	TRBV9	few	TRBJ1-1	TGTGCCAGCAGCCTGGACAGGGACACTGAAGCTTTCTTT	CASSLDRDTEAFF
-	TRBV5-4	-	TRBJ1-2	TGTGCCAGCAGCTTGCAGGGATATGGCTACACCTTC	CASSLQGYGYTF
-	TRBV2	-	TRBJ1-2	TGTGCCTGCAAGAGGGCAGACACGCGGAACTATGGCTACACCTTC	CACKRADTRNYGYTF
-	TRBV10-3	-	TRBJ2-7	TGTGCCATCAGTGAGGAAAATAGACAGACCTTCTCCTACGAGCAGTACTTC	CAISEENRQTFSYEQYF
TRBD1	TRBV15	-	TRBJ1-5	TGTGCCACCAGCAGTGACAGGGTAGGTCAGCCCCAGCATTTT	CATSSDRVGQPQHF